The 14 T cell receptor beta chains presented below share a single source sample, sequenced in a study of cytomegalovirus exposure and HLA in healthy donors. 60 Vbeta and 13 Jbeta primers were used in PCR. Sequencing was performed with immunoSEQ multiplex PCR; in TCRdb, only in-frame clones are kept and a portion is missing. In all, the sample yields 130,000 to 150,000 clones. Sequenced: PBMCs. The source is a male donor in good health and CMV-seronegative.

CDR3 nucleotides: TGTGCCAGCCTGGGCAGGGTTGCATATGGCTACACCTTC. Protein sequence: CASLGRVAYGYTF. The genes are TRBV6-1 and TRBJ1-2; a weak D match, TRBD1 (5 bases). V shed 8 bases and J shed 5 bases, with 15 bases lying between them. CDR1 MNHNS and CDR2 SASEGT come from the germline V gene. The CDR3 totals 13 residues.

The rearrangement joins TRBV9 to TRBJ2-5; perhaps TRBD2 as D (6 bases). The ends were cut back, 3 bases at V and 5 bases at J, with 17 bases in the middle. This CDR3 has 15 residues. Germline CDR1 reads SGDLS; CDR2 reads YYNGEE. Written as DNA, the CDR3 is TGTGCCAGCAGCGCCAGACTAGTTGGGGTGGAGACCCAGTACTTC. Translated: CASSARLVGVETQYF.

The rearrangement uses TRBV5-6 and TRBJ1-2; TRBD1 matches 8 bases. Germline V lookup: CDR1 SGHDT, CDR2 YYEEEE. The length of the CDR3 is 15 residues. Trimming cost V 5 bases and J 3 bases; bases outside gene matches: 9. The CDR3 here is CASSLRQGLHYGYTF. The DNA of the CDR3 is TGTGCCAGCAGTCTTAGACAGGGGCTACACTATGGCTACACCTTC.

The chain combines TRBV14 with TRBJ2-1; maybe TRBD2 (5 bases). V was clipped by 5 bases and J by 2 bases, with 10 bases between them. Germline CDR1 SGHDN, CDR2 FVKESK. CDR3 length: 14 amino acids. This chain's CDR3 is CASSYGLTYNEQFF. The CDR3, as DNA: TGTGCCAGCAGCTATGGACTGACCTACAATGAGCAGTTCTTC.

The V call is TRBV5-4, the J call TRBJ2-1; the D gene is possibly TRBD2 (7 bases). The V and J ends lost 4 bases and 4 bases respectively, with 18 bases between them. CDR3 length: 16 residues. Germline CDR1 and CDR2: SGHNT and YYREEE (reference sequence). The CDR3 protein is CASSMGGRQNYNEQFF. The CDR3 DNA follows: TGTGCCAGCAGCATGGGGGGGCGTCAGAATTACAATGAGCAGTTCTTC.

The chain combines TRBV5-1 with TRBJ2-1; possibly TRBD2 for D (7 bases). The CDR3 extends over 16 amino acids. From germline, CDR1 is SGHRS and CDR2 YFSETQ. V lost 0 bases, J lost 6 bases, and 16 bases lay in between. The chain's CDR3 is CASSLVGAGAPNEQFF. In DNA form, the CDR3 reads TGCGCCAGCAGCTTGGTAGGGGCGGGGGCGCCCAATGAGCAGTTCTTC. Full variable domain (rest looked up from reference TRBV5-1 and TRBJ2-1): KAGVTQTPRYLIKTRGQQVTLSCSPISGHRSVSWYQQTPGQGLQFLFEYFSETQRNKGNFPGRFSGRQFSNSRSEMNVSTLELGDSALYLCASSLVGAGAPNEQFFGPGTRLTVL.

The chain uses TRBV5-1 and TRBJ2-1; 9 bases match TRBD2. This CDR3 region has 16 residues. From germline, CDR1 is SGHRS and CDR2 YFSETQ. J was trimmed by 7 bases and V by 4 bases; bases with no gene match: 12. CDR3 sequence reads: CASSPWAGGIENEQFF. The CDR3 DNA follows: TGCGCCAGCAGCCCCTGGGCGGGGGGGATAGAGAATGAGCAGTTCTTC.

V and J are TRBV19 and TRBJ2-7, with D uncertain. V was clipped by 7 bases and J by 5 bases, with 21 bases between them. From germline, CDR1 is LNHDA and CDR2 SQIVND (reference sequence). The CDR3 runs to 15 residues. Written as DNA, the CDR3 is TGTGCCAGTAACCCGACTGGTTTAAACGAGAACGAGCAGTACTTC. As protein: CASNPTGLNENEQYF.

The chain recombines TRBV4-3 with TRBJ1-2, with 7 bases that match TRBD1. Germline CDR1 reads LGHNA; CDR2 reads YSLEER. This CDR3 comprises 14 residues. J was trimmed by 6 bases and V by 4 bases; bases with no gene match: 8. CDR3 amino acids: CASSPTGAPNGYTF. The CDR3 nucleotides are TGCGCCAGCAGCCCCACAGGGGCACCTAATGGCTACACCTTC.

In regard to this clone: The identical CDR3 is also encoded by other nucleotide sequences in the sample. The V gene is TRBV6-6, the J gene TRBJ2-2; possible D gene TRBD2, 6 bases. The CDR3 spans 13 residues. Germline CDR1 reads MNHNY; CDR2 reads SVGAGI (reference sequence). The V and J ends lost 2 bases and 5 bases respectively, with 6 bases between them. The CDR3 nucleotides are TGTGCCAGCAGTTACGGAGGGACCGGGGAGCTGTTTTTT. It specifies CASSYGGTGELFF.

This chain links TRBV29-1 with TRBJ2-1, with 8 bases lining up with TRBD2. The V gene's germline CDR1 is SQVTM and CDR2 ANQGSEA. J gave up 9 bases and V 6 bases, and 4 bases lay outside the gene matches. The CDR3 consists of 11 residues. This CDR3 is CSVGGVGEQFF. CDR3 bases: TGCAGCGTCGGGGGGGTTGGTGAGCAGTTCTTC.

The chain joins TRBV15 to TRBJ2-7, with 9 bases fitting TRBD2. V was pared by 4 bases and J by 5 bases, with 15 bases of the junction left unmatched. CDR3 size: 17 residues. The germline V gene encodes CDR1 LNHNV and CDR2 YYDKDF (reference sequence). CDR3 region: CATSTVIAGEESHEQYF. In DNA, the CDR3 is TGTGCCACCAGCACGGTTATAGCGGGAGAAGAAAGCCACGAGCAGTACTTC.

This chain connects TRBV28 to TRBJ2-7, with 7 positions matching TRBD1. Germline V lookup: CDR1 MDHEN, CDR2 SYDVKM. There are 13 residues in the CDR3. Germline trimming cut 6 bases from V and 4 bases from J; bases unmatched to any gene: 6. This CDR3 reads CASRRQGPYEQYF. The CDR3, as DNA: TGTGCCAGCAGAAGACAGGGACCATACGAGCAGTACTTC.

The gene calls are TRBV13 and TRBJ1-1; D not resolved. The V end was cut by 5 bases, the J end by 1 base, with 8 bases between. The CDR3 has 13 amino acids. Germline V gene sequence: CDR1 PRHDT, CDR2 FYEKMQ (reference sequence). The CDR3 bases are TGTGCCAGCAGCGCGGAGCCGAACACTGAAGCTTTCTTT. Amino acid sequence: CASSAEPNTEAFF.